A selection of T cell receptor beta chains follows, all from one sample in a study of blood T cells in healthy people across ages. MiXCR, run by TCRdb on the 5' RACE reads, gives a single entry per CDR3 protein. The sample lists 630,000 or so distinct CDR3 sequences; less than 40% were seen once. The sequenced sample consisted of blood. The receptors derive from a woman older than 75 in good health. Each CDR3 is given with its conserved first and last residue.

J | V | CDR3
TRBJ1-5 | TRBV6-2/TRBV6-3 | CASSPARTGGDPPQHF
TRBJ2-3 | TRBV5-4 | CASSPSAGESTDTQYF
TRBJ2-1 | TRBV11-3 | CASSFQSSGGNEQFF
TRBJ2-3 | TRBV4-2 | CASSQEAAGTDTQYF
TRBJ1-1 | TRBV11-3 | CASSSGRQGAEAFF
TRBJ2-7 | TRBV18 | CASSPRTSGGFSSYEQYF
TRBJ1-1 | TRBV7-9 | CASGGTEAFF
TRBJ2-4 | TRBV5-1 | CASSLDLGWALAKNIQYF
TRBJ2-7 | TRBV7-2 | CASSLRGGGSAVSYEQYF
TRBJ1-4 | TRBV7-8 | CASSPRRAATNEKLFF
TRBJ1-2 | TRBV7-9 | CASTINGWETGGYTF
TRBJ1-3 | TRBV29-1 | CSVEGNFAGRSGNTIYF
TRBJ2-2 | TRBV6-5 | CASSHLRGELFF
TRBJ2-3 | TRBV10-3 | CAIGRVGDTQYF
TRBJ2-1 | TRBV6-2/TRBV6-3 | CASRRGPNNEQFF
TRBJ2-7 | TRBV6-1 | CASSRSVRQSSSYEQYF
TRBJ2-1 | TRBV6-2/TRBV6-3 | CASRPGSGVVNEQFF
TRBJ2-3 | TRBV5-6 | CASSLVRDRATDTQYF
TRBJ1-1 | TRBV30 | CAWSGLRAAEAFF
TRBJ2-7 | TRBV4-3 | CASSQDGLTGINEQYF
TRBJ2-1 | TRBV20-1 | CSARFPSGGANEQFF
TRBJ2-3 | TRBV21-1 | CASSSEAGGHTDTQYF
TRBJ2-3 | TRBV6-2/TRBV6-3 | CASSYSERGFDTQYF
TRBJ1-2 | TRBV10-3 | CAISEGREDGYTF
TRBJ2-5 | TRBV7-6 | CASSFTGTGSEAQYF
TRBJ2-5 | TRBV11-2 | CASTKRGTQYF
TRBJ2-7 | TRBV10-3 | CAISEARGQSYEQYF
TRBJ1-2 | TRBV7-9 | CASSPRAGRDYGYTF
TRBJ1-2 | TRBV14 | CASSLDRVRYTF
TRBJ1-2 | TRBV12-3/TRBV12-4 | CASSLARTERFYGYTF
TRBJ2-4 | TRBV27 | CARIRVTKNIQYF
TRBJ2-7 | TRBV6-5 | CASSYSWYAATNSYEQYF
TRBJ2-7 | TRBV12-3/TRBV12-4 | CASSPENSVNEQYF
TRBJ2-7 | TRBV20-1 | CSARDLGATYEQYF
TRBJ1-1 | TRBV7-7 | CASSPNLLQGGEEAFF
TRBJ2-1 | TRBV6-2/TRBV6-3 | CASSPSGLAINEQFF
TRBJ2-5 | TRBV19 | CASSITGRGAAEQYF
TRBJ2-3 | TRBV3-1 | CASSQLRLADTRYF
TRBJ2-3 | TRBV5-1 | CASSVSTSGISDTQYF
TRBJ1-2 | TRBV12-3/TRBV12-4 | CASSFLMGGLGYGYTF
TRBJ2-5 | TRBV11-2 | CASSLDQGRLGETQYF
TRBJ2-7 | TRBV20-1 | CSAMGQTSYEQYF
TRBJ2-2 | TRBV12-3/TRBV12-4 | CASSLDVTGELFF
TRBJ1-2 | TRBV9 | CASSVQQDYGYTF
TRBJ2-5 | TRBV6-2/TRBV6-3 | CASTYGQGAGETQYF
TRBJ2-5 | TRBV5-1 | CASSTGRDSQETQYF
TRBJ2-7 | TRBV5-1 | CASSPQTGTLREQYF
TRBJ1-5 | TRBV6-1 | CASKSAGHNQPQHF
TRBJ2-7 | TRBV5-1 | CASSLGGQSHEQYF
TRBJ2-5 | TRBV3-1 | CASSQTGTSGSETQYF
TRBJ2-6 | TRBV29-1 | CSVETDVHSGANVLTF
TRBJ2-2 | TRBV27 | CASRGLAGGPGGELFF
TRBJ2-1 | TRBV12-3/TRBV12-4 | CASLSNSGTYNEQFF
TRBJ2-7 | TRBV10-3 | CAIRPRSGSYEQYF
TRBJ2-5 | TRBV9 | CASSEPLQETQYF